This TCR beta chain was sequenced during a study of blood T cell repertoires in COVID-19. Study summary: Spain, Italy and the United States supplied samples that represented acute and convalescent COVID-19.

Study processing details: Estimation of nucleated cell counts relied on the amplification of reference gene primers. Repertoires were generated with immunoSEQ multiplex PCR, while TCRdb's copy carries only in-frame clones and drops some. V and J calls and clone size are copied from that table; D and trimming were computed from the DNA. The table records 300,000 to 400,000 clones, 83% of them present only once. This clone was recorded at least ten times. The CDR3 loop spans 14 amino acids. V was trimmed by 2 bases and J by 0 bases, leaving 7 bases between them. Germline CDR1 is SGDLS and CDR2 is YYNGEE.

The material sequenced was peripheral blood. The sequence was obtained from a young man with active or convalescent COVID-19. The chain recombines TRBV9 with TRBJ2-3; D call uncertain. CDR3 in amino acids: CASSVQASTDTQYF. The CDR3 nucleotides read TGTGCCAGCAGCGTGCAGGCTAGCACAGATACGCAGTATTTT.